This TCR beta chain was captured by sequencing in a study of T-cell reconstitution after alpha-beta-depleted transplantation in children. Preparation of the TCRbeta library was carried out with unique molecular identifiers. TCRdb used MiXCR to reprocess the PCR reads, holding one entry per CDR3 protein. The data show some 280,000 distinct CDR3 sequences, over 8% seen once. This clonotype was seen a few times. V shed 10 bases, J shed 4 bases, and the junction held 9 bases outside the gene matches. The germline gives CDR1 ENHRY, CDR2 SYGVKD. The CDR3 runs to 14 residues. V is TRBV10-3 and J is TRBJ2-2, with TRBD2 matching 7 bases. The sample consisted of PBMCs from the stem cell graft donor, taken from the stem cell graft. The receptor's source is a human donor who donated a stem cell graft to a child with SCID. The CDR3 nucleotides read TGTGCCACCGGAGGGAGGGCTACCACCGGGGAGCTGTTTTTT. Translating gives CATGGRATTGELFF.